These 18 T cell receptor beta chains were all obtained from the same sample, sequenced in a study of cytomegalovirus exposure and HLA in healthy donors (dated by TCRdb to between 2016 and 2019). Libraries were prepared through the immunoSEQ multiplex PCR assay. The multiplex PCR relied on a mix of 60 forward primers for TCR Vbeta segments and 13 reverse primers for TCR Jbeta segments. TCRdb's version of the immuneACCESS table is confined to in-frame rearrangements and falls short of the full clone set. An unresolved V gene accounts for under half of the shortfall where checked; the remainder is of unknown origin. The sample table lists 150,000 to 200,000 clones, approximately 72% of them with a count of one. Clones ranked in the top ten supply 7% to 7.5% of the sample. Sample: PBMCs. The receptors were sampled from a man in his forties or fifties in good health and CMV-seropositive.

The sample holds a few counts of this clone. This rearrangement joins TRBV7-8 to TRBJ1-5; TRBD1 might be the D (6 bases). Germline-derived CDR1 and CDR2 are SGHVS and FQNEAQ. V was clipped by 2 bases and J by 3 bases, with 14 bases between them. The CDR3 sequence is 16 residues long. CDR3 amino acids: CASSLRTGNYNQPQHF. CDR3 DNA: TGTGCCAGCAGCTTACGAACAGGGAATTACAATCAGCCCCAGCATTTT.

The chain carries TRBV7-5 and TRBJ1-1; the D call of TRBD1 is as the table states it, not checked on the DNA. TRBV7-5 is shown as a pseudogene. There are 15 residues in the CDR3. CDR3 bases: TGTGCCAGAAGCGAAGGGACAGAACGCTACACTGAAGCTTTCTTT. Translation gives CARSEGTERYTEAFF.

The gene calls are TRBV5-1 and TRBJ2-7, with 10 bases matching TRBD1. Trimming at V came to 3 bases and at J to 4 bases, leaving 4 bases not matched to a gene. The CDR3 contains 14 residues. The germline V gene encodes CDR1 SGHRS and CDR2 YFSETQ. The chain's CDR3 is CASSSRDRGYEQYF. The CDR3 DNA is TGCGCCAGCAGCTCCCGGGACAGGGGTTACGAGCAGTACTTC.

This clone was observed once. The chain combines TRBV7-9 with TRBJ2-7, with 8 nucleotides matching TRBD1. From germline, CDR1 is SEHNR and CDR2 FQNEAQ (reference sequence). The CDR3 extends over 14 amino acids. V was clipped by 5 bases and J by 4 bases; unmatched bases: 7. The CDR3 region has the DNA TGTGCCAGCAGCGCCGGGACAGGTCTATACGAGCAGTACTTC. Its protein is CASSAGTGLYEQYF.

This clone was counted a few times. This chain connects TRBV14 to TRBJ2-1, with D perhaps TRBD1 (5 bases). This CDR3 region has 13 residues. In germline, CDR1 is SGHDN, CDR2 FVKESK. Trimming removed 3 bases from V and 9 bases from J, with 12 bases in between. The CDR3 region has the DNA TGTGCCAGCAGCCAGGGGCCTGTCAGTGAGCAGTTCTTC. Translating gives CASSQGPVSEQFF.

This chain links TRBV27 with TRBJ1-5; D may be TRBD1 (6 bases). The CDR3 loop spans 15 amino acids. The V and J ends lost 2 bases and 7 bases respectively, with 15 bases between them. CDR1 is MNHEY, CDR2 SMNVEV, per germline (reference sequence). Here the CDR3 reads CASSLRQGKGQPQHF. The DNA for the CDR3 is TGTGCCAGCAGTTTAAGGCAGGGGAAGGGGCAGCCCCAGCATTTT.

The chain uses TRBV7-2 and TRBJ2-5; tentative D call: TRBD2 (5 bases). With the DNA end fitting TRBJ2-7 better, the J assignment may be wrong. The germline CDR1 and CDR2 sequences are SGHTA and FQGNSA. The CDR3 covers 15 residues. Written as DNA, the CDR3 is TGTGCCAGCAGCCCCCTTCCGGGATCATCCTACGAGCAGTACTTC. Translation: CASSPLPGSSYEQYF.

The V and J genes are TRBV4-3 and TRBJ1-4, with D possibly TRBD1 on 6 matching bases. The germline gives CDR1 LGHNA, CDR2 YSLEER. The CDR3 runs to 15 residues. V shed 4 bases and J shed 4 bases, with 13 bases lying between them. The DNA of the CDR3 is TGCGCCAGCAGCCTTCAGACAGGTCATAATGAAAAACTGTTTTTT. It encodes CASSLQTGHNEKLFF.

CDR3 sequence: CASSPTANTGELFF. The CDR3 bases are TGTGCCAGCAGCCCGACAGCGAACACCGGGGAGCTGTTTTTT. The J gene is TRBJ2-2, the V gene TRBV6-4; D possibly corresponds to TRBD1 (5 bases). V lost 6 bases, J lost 0 bases, and 8 bases lay in between. CDR1 is MRHNA, CDR2 SNTAGT, per germline. The CDR3 has 14 amino acids.

CDR3 sequence (DNA): TGTGCCAGCAGTCCGTACAGGGGCGAGCAGTACTTC. Its translation: CASSPYRGEQYF. This chain joins TRBV6-1 and TRBJ2-5, with 7 nucleotides matching TRBD1. TRBJ2-7 matches the DNA end more closely, so the J call is doubtful. Germline CDR1 MNHNS, CDR2 SASEGT. This CDR3 contains 12 residues.

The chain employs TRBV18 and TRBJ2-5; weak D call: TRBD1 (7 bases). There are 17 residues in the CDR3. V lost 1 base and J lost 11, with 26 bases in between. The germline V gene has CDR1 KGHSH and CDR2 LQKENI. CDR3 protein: CASSPLPAQGGFLEQYF. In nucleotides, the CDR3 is TGTGCCAGCTCACCACTCCCCGCCCAGGGGGGTTTTCTAGAGCAGTACTTC. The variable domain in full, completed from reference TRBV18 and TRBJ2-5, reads NAGVMQNPRHLVRRRGQEARLRCSPMKGHSHVYWYRQLPEEGLKFMVYLQKENIIDESGMPKERFSAEFPKEGPSILRIQQVVRGDSAAYFCASSPLPAQGGFLEQYFGPGTRLLVL.

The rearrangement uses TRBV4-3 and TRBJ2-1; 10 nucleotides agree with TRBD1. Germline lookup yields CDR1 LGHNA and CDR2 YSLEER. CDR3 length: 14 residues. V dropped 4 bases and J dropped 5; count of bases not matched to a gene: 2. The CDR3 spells CASSLGQGDNEQFF. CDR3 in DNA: TGCGCCAGCAGCCTAGGACAGGGGGACAATGAGCAGTTCTTC.

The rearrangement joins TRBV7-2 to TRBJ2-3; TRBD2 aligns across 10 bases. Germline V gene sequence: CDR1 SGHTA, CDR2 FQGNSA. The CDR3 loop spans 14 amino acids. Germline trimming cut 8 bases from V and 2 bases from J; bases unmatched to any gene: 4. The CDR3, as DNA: TGTGCCAGCTCCCTAGCGGGGGCCACAGATACGCAGTATTTT. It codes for CASSLAGATDTQYF.

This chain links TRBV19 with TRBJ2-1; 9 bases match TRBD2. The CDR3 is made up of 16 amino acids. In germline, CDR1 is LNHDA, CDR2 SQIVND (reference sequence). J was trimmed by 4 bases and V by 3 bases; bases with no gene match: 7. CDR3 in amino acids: CASSMVPTSGYNEQFF. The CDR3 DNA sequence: TGTGCCAGTAGTATGGTACCGACTAGCGGTTACAATGAGCAGTTCTTC.

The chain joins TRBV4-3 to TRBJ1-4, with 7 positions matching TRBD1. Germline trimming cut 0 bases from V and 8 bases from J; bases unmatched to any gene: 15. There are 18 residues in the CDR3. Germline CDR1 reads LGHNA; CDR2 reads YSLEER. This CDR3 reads CASSQDLGATGSLEKLFF. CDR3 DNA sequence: TGCGCCAGCAGCCAAGATTTAGGAGCGACAGGGTCTTTGGAAAAACTGTTTTTT.

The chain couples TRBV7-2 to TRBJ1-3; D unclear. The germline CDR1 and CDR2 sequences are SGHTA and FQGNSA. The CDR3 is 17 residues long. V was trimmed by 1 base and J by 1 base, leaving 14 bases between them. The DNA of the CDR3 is TGTGCCAGCAGCTTAGAGGGAGGGATTTTATCTGGAAACACCATATATTTT. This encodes CASSLEGGILSGNTIYF.

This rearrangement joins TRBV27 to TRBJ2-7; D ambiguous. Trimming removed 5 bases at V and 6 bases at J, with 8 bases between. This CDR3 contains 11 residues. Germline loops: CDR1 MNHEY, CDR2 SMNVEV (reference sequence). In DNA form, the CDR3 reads TGTGCCAGCAGTCTAGGAACCGAGCAGTACTTC. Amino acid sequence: CASSLGTEQYF.

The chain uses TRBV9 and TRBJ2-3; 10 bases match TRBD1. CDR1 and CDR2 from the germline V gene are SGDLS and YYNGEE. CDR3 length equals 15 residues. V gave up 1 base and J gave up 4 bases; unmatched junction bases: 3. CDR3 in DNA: TGTGCCAGCAGCGTATTGGGACAGGGGTCAGATACGCAGTATTTT. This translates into CASSVLGQGSDTQYF.